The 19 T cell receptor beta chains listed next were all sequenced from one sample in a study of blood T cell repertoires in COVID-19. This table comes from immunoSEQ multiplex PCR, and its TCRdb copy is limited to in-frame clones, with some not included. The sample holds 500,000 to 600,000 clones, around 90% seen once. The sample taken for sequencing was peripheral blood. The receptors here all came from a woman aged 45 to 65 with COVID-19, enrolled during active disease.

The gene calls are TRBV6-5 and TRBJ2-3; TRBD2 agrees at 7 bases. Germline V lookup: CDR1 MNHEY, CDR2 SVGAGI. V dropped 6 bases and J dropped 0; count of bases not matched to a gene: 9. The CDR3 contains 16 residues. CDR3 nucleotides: TGTGCCAGCAGCTACGAGCGGGGCCAAAGCACAGATACGCAGTATTTT. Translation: CASSYERGQSTDTQYF.

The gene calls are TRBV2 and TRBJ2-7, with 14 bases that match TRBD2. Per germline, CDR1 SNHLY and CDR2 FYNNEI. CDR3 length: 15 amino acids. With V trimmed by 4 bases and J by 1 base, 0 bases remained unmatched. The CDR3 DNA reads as TGTGCCAGCAGTGGGACTAGCGGGGGGTCCTACGAGCAGTACTTC. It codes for CASSGTSGGSYEQYF.

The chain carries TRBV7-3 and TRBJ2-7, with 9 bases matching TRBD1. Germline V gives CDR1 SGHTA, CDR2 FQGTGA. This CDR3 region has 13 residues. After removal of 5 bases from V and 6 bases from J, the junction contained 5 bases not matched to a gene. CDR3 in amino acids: CASSRRQGGEQYF. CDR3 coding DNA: TGTGCCAGCAGCAGACGACAGGGGGGCGAGCAGTACTTC. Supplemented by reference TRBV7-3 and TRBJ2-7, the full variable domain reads GAGVSQTPSNKVTEKGKYVELRCDPISGHTALYWYRQSLGQGPEFLIYFQGTGAADDSGLPNDRFFAVRPEGSVSTLKIQRTERGDSAVYLCASSRRQGGEQYFGPGTRLTVT.

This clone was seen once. CDR3 DNA: TGCGCCAGCAGCCAAGCGGGGACAGTGGGGGCTTTCTTT. Amino acid sequence: CASSQAGTVGAFF. This chain uses TRBV4-1 with TRBJ1-1, with 7 bases lining up with TRBD1. CDR1 and CDR2 from the germline V gene are MGHRA and YSYEKL. CDR3 length: 13 residues. After removal of 1 base from V and 11 bases from J, the junction contained 7 bases not matched to a gene.

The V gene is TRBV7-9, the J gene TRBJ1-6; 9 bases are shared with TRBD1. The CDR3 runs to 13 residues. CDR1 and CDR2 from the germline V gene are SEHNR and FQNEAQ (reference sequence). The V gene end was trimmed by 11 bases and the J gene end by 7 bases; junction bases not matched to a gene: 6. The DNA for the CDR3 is TGTGCCGCTTCCGGGACAGGGAATTCACCCCTCCACTTT. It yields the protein CAASGTGNSPLHF. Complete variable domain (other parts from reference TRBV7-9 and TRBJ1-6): DTGVSQNPRHKITKRGQNVTFRCDPISEHNRLYWYRQTLGQGPEFLTYFQNEAQLEKSRLLSDRFSAERPKGSFSTLEIQRTEQGDSAMYLCAASGTGNSPLHFGNGTRLTVT.

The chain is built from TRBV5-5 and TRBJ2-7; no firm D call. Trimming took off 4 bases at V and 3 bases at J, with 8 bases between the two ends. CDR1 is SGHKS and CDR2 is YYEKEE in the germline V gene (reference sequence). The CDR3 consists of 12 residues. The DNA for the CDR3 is TGTGCCAGCAGCCGCACCTACTACGAGCAGTACTTC. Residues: CASSRTYYEQYF.

The CDR3 loop reads CASSLNGQTNSPLHF. The CDR3 region has the DNA TGTGCCAGCAGTTTAAATGGACAGACAAATTCACCCCTCCACTTT. The rearrangement joins TRBV27 to TRBJ1-6; TRBD1 is a possible D gene (6 bases). Germline CDR1 is MNHEY and CDR2 is SMNVEV (reference sequence). The CDR3 length is 15 residues. The V end was cut by 2 bases, the J end by 7 bases, with 12 bases between.

CDR3 DNA sequence: TGTGCCAGCATTCCCTCAGGGGGAGCCAAAAACATTCAGTACTTC. It is translated as CASIPSGGAKNIQYF. The chain has TRBV2 and TRBJ2-4; TRBD1 agrees at 7 bases. CDR3 size: 15 residues. V lost 7 bases and J lost 0; bases outside the gene matches: 6. Germline CDR1 SNHLY, CDR2 FYNNEI.

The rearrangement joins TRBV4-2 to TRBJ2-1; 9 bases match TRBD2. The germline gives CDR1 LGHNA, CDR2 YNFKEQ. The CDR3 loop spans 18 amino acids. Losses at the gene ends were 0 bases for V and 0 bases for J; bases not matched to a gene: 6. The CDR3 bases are TGTGCCAGCAGCCAAGAGGGAGCGGGGGGTTACTCCTACAATGAGCAGTTCTTC. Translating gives CASSQEGAGGYSYNEQFF.

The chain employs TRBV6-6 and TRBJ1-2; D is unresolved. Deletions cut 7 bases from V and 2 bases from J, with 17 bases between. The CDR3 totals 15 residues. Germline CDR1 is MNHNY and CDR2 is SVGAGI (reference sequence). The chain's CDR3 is CASNEPREGNYGYTF. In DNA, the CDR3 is TGTGCCAGCAACGAACCCCGGGAAGGAAACTATGGCTACACCTTC.

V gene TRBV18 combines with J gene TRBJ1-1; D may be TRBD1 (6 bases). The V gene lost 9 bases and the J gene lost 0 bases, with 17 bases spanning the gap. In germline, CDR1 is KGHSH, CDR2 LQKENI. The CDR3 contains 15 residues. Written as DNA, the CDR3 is TGTGCCAGGGTTAGGGGGGGCCCAATGAACACTGAAGCTTTCTTT. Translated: CARVRGGPMNTEAFF.

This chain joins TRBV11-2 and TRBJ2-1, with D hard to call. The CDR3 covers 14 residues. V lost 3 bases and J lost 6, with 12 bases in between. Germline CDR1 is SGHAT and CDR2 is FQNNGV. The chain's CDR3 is CASSFHMSFNEQFF. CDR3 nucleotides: TGTGCCAGCAGCTTCCACATGTCGTTCAATGAGCAGTTCTTC.

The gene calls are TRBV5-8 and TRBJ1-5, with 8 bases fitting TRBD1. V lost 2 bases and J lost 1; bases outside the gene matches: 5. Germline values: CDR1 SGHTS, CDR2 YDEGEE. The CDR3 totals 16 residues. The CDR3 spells CASSFRTGQSNQPQHF. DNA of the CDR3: TGTGCCAGCAGCTTCCGGACAGGGCAAAGCAATCAGCCCCAGCATTTT.

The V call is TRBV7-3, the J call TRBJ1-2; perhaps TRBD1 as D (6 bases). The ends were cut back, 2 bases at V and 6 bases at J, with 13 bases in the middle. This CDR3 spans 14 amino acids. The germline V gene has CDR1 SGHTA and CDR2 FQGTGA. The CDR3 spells CASSLQGRGNGYTF. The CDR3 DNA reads TGTGCCAGCAGCTTACAGGGGAGGGGTAATGGCTACACCTTC. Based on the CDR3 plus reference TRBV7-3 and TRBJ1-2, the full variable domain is GAGVSQTPSNKVTEKGKYVELRCDPISGHTALYWYRQSLGQGPEFLIYFQGTGAADDSGLPNDRFFAVRPEGSVSTLKIQRTERGDSAVYLCASSLQGRGNGYTFGSGTRLTVV.

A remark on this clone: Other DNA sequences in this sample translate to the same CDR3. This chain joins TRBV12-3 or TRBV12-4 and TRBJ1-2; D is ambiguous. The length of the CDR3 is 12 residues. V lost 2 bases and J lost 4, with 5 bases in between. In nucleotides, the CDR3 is TGTGCCAGCAGTTTACGCAGCTATGGCTACACCTTC. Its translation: CASSLRSYGYTF.

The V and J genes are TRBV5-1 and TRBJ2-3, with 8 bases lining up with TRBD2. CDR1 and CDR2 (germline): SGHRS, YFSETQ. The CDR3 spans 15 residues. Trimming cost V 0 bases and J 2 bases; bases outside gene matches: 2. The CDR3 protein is CASSLVLADTDTQYF. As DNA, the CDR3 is TGCGCCAGCAGCTTGGTACTAGCGGACACAGATACGCAGTATTTT.

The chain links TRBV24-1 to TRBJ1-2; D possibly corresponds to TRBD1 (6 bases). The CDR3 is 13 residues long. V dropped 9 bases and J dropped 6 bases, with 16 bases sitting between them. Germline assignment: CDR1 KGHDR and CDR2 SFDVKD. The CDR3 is CATSYSGGHGYTF. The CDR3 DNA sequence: TGTGCCACCTCTTACTCGGGGGGGCATGGCTACACCTTC.

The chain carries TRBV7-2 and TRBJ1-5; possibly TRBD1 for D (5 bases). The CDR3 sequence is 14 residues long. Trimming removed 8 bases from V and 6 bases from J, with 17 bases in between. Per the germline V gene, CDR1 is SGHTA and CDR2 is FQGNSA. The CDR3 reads CASSDGGGTQPQHF. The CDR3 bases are TGTGCCAGCTCCGACGGAGGAGGGACTCAGCCCCAGCATTTT.

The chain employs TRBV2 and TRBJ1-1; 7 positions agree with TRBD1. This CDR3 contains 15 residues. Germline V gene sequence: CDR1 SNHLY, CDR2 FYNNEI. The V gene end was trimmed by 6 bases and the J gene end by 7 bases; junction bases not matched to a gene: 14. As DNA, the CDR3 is TGTGCCAGCAGCCACAGGGGCGTTGGTAGGGTTGAAGCTTTCTTT. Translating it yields CASSHRGVGRVEAFF.